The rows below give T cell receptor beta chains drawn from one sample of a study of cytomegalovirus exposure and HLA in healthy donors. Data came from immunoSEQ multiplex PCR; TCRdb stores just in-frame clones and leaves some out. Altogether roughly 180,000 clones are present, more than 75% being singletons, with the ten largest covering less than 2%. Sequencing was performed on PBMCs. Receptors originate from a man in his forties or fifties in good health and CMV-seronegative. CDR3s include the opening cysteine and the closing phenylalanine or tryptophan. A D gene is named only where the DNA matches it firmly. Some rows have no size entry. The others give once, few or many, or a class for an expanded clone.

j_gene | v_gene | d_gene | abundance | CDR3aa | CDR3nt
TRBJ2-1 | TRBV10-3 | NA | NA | CAISESSGVGRYNEQFF | TGTGCCATCAGTGAGTCCTCGGGGGTAGGAAGATACAATGAGCAGTTCTTC
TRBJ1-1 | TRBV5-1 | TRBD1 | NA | CASSFTGTEFLKTEAFF | TGCGCCAGCAGCTTCACCGGGACAGAATTCCTGAAGACTGAAGCTTTCTTT
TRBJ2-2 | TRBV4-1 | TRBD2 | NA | CASSHVPSAGGALTGELFF | TGCGCCAGCAGCCACGTCCCTAGCGCGGGGGGGGCTCTCACCGGGGAGCTGTTTTTT
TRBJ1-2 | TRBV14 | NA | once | CASSPMTGANYGYTF | TGTGCCAGCAGCCCGATGACAGGAGCTAACTATGGCTACACCTTC
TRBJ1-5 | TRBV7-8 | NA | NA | CASSLLRGNQPQHF | TGTGCCAGCAGCCTCCTTCGGGGCAATCAGCCCCAGCATTTT
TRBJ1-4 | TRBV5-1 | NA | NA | CASSTSARQEKLFF | TGCGCCAGCAGCACTAGCGCTCGGCAGGAAAAACTGTTTTTT
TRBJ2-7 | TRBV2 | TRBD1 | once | CAISGTGGIYEQYF | TGTGCCATATCCGGGACAGGGGGAATATACGAGCAGTACTTC
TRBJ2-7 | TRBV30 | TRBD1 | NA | CAWSSGTGREQYF | TGTGCCTGGAGTTCAGGGACAGGGAGAGAGCAGTACTTC
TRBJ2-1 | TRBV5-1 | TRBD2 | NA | CASSYYPSGRENNEQFF | TGCGCCAGCAGCTACTACCCGAGCGGGAGAGAAAACAATGAGCAGTTCTTC
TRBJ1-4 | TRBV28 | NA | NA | CASGGEAGNEKLFF | TGTGCCAGCGGGGGGGAGGCAGGGAATGAAAAACTGTTTTTT
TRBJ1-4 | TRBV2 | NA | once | CASPLRHRDEKLFF | TGTGCCAGCCCCCTAAGGCACAGGGACGAAAAACTGTTTTTT
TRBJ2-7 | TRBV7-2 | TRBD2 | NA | CASSLKASGSYEQYF | TGTGCCAGCAGCTTAAAGGCTAGCGGGAGCTACGAGCAGTACTTC
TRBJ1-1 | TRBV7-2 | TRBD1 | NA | CASSAPGQTRMNTEAFF | TGTGCCAGCAGCGCGCCGGGACAGACACGAATGAACACTGAAGCTTTCTTT
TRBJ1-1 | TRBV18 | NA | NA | CASSLDRNTEAFF | TGTGCCAGCTCTCTGGACAGGAACACTGAAGCTTTCTTT
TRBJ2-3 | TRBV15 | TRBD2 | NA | CATSRGGGTDTQYF | TGTGCCACCAGCAGGGGAGGGGGCACAGATACGCAGTATTTT
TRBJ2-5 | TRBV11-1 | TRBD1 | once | CASSSGTAQETQYF | TGTGCCAGCAGCTCCGGGACAGCCCAAGAGACCCAGTACTTC
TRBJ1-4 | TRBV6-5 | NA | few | CASSRGYRQTEKLFF | TGTGCCAGCAGCCGGGGGTACAGACAGACTGAAAAACTGTTTTTT
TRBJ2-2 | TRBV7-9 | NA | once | CASSQRVGTGELFF | TGTGCCAGCAGCCAGCGGGTGGGCACCGGGGAGCTGTTTTTT
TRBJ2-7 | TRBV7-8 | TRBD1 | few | CASSATGAEQYF | TGTGCCAGCAGCGCGACAGGGGCCGAGCAGTACTTC
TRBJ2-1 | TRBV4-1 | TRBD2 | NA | CASSLSSGSNEQFF | TGCGCCAGCAGCCTGTCTAGCGGGAGCAATGAGCAGTTCTTC
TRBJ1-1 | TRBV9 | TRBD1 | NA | CASSDYRGQGGTEAFF | TGTGCCAGCAGCGACTACAGGGGGCAAGGAGGGACTGAAGCTTTCTTT
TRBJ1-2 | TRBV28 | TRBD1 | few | CASSGGQGYFYGYTF | TGTGCCAGCAGTGGGGGACAGGGTTATTTCTATGGCTACACCTTC
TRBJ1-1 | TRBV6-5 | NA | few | CASSYSLGGTTEAFF | TGTGCCAGCAGTTACTCCCTCGGGGGGACCACTGAAGCTTTCTTT
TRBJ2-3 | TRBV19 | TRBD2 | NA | CASSMATSGTSDTQYF | TGTGCCAGTAGTATGGCGACTAGCGGGACATCAGATACGCAGTATTTT
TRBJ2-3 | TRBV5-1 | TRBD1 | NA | CASSISQGRTDTQYF | TGCGCCAGCAGTATCTCACAGGGGCGGACAGATACGCAGTATTTT
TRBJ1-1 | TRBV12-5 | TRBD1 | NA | CASRRSGGTEAFF | TGTGCTAGCCGCCGATCAGGGGGCACTGAAGCTTTCTTT
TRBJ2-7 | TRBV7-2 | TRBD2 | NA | CASSNRLAGGYEQYF | TGTGCCAGCAGCAATAGACTAGCGGGGGGCTACGAGCAGTACTTC
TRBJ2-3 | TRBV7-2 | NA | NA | CASSSPGPQGDTQYF | TGTGCCAGCAGCTCCCCTGGGCCTCAGGGAGATACGCAGTATTTT
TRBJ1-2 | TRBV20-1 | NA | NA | CSARDGPVYTF | TGCAGTGCTAGAGATGGGCCCGTCTACACCTTC
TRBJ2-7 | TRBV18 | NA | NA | CASSPTGSEQYF | TGTGCCAGCTCACCAACAGGGTCGGAGCAGTACTTC
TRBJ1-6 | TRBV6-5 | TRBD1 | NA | CASSGPDRGNSPLHF | TGTGCCAGCAGTGGTCCCGACAGGGGGAATTCACCCCTCCACTTT
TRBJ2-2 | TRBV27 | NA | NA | CASSFGAGGELFF | TGTGCCAGCAGTTTCGGGGCGGGGGGGGAGCTGTTTTTT
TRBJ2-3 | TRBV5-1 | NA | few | CASSFRSSTDTQYF | TGCGCCAGCAGCTTCCGGAGTAGCACAGATACGCAGTATTTT
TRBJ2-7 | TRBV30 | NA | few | CAWLAAGAREQYF | TGTGCCTGGCTTGCCGCGGGGGCGCGAGAGCAGTACTTC
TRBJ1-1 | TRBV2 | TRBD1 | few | CASRAGGNTEAFF | TGTGCCAGCAGGGCAGGGGGTAACACTGAAGCTTTCTTT
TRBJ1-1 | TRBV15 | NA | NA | CATTTGFSSEAFF | TGTGCCACCACCACAGGGTTCTCCTCTGAAGCTTTCTTT
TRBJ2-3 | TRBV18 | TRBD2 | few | CASSPPRLAGVQDTQYF | TGTGCCAGCTCACCACCCCGGCTAGCGGGAGTCCAAGATACGCAGTATTTT
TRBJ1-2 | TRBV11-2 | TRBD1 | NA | CASSSRTGLYGYTF | TGTGCCAGCAGCTCCAGGACAGGACTCTATGGCTACACCTTC
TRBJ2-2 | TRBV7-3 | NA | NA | CASSQGLLGNTGELFF | TGTGCCAGCAGTCAGGGCCTCTTGGGTAACACCGGGGAGCTGTTTTTT
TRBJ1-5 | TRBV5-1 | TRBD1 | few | CASSFQGARNQPQHF | TGCGCCAGCAGCTTTCAGGGGGCTCGCAATCAGCCCCAGCATTTT
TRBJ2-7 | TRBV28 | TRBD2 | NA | CASHGSGRGAYEQYF | TGTGCCAGCCACGGTAGCGGGAGAGGAGCCTACGAGCAGTACTTC
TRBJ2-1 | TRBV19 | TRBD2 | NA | CASSLGQRGSNEQFF | TGTGCCAGTAGTCTGGGCCAGCGGGGCTCCAATGAGCAGTTCTTC
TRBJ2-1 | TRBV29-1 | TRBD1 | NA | CSLRDRGYHEQFF | TGCAGCCTCCGGGACAGGGGATACCATGAGCAGTTCTTC
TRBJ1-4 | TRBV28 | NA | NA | CASSLRALNEKLFF | TGTGCCAGCAGTTTACGCGCCCTTAATGAAAAACTGTTTTTT
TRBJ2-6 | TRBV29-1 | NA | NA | CSAGDSGANVLTF | TGCAGCGCGGGAGACTCTGGGGCCAACGTCCTGACTTTC
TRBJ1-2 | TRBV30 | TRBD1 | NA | CALTGDFYGYTF | TGTGCCTTGACAGGGGACTTCTATGGCTACACCTTC
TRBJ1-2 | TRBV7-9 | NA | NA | CASSLAAGVGGYTF | TGTGCCAGCAGCTTAGCGGCAGGGGTTGGAGGCTACACCTTC
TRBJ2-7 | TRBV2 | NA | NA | CASSDAELLSYEQYF | TGTGCCAGCAGTGATGCGGAGCTCCTTTCATACGAGCAGTACTTC
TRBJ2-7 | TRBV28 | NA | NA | CASSLKGRWGIEAYEQYF | TGTGCCAGCAGTTTAAAGGGGAGGTGGGGCATAGAGGCTTACGAGCAGTACTTC
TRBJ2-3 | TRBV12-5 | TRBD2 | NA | CASGTSGITDTQYF | TGTGCTAGTGGTACTAGCGGGATTACAGATACGCAGTATTTT